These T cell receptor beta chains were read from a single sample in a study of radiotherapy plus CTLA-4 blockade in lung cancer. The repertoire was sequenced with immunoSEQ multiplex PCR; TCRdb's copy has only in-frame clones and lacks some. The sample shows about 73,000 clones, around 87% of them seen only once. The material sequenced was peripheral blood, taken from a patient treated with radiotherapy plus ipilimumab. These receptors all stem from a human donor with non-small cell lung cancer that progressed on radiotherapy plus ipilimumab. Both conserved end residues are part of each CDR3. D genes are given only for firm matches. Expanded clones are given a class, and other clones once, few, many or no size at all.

TGTGCCAGCAGACCAGGGGATGGTGGCTACACCTTC CASRPGDGGYTF . TRBJ1-2 TRBV28 .
TGTGCCAGCAGTAGCGGGGATAACACCGGGGAGCTGTTTTTT CASSSGDNTGELFF TRBD2 TRBJ2-2 TRBV2 .
TGTGCCAGCAGCCGAGGACTAGCGGGATTTCGGAACACCGGGGAGCTGTTTTTT CASSRGLAGFRNTGELFF TRBD2 TRBJ2-2 TRBV4-2 once
TGTGCCAGCAGCTTGTCAGGGGCCCCCACTGGGGCCAACGTCCTGACTTTC CASSLSGAPTGANVLTF . TRBJ2-6 TRBV5-8 .
TGTGCCAGCAGGGTTTACTCCTCTAACTATGGCTACACCTTC CASRVYSSNYGYTF . TRBJ1-2 TRBV28 .
TGTGCCAGCGAAGCGGGAGGGCCTTCAGATACGCAGTATTTT CASEAGGPSDTQYF TRBD2 TRBJ2-3 TRBV10-3 .
TGCGCCAGCAGCCAATTTTGGAGGTCTAACTATGGCTACACCTTC CASSQFWRSNYGYTF . TRBJ1-2 TRBV4-1 .
TGTGCCAGCAGCCAAAAGGGACTGGGCTCTGGAAACACCATATATTTT CASSQKGLGSGNTIYF . TRBJ1-3 TRBV4-2 .
TGTGCCAGCAGCTTGGACCGGGGTGACACTACCTCTGGAAACACCATATATTTT CASSLDRGDTTSGNTIYF . TRBJ1-3 TRBV5-6 .
TGTGCCAGCAGTATCGGACAGGTTCGCTACGAGCAGTACTTC CASSIGQVRYEQYF TRBD1 TRBJ2-7 TRBV6-6 .